What follows are 3 T cell receptor beta chains derived from one specimen sequenced in a study of brain T cells in children with intractable seizures. Assay: immunoSEQ multiplex PCR; the TCRdb copy retains only in-frame clones and omits some. The table includes 340,000 or so clones, nearly 95% detected once. The time point here: blood from clinic visit 5 months post-surgery; TSC patient then seizure free. Sequencing was performed on peripheral blood, taken about 5 months after surgery. The receptor set was obtained from a boy younger than two with tuberous sclerosis and intractable seizures.

V and J are TRBV28 and TRBJ2-2; TRBD2 might be the D (6 bases). Germline CDR1 and CDR2: MDHEN and SYDVKM. V gave up 2 bases and J gave up 6 bases, with 10 bases separating them. CDR3 size: 14 residues. The DNA of the CDR3 is TGTGCCAGCAGTTTAGTGCCGGGGGCCGGGGAGCTGTTTTTT. Protein product: CASSLVPGAGELFF.

The chain couples TRBV18 to TRBJ2-5; D gene uncertain. V lost 5 bases to trimming and J lost 2 bases, with 9 bases between them. The length of the CDR3 is 13 residues. Germline V gives CDR1 KGHSH, CDR2 LQKENI. CDR3 nucleotides: TGTGCCAGCTCAGCCCAGGTACAAGAGACCCAGTACTTC. As protein: CASSAQVQETQYF.

The chain carries TRBV12-3 or TRBV12-4 and TRBJ2-5; the D gene is possibly TRBD2 (5 bases). V was shortened by 7 bases and J by 7 bases, with 13 bases between the two germline ends. The CDR3 loop spans 12 amino acids. CDR3 residues: CASTARGGTQYF. The CDR3 region has the DNA TGTGCCAGCACCGCCCGAGGAGGGACCCAGTACTTC.